This T cell receptor (beta chain) was obtained from a study of blood T cell repertoires in COVID-19. Allocation to cohorts depended on clinical history reported by the participants. Source study methods: Amplification of reference gene primers was used by the study to estimate nucleated cell counts. Repertoires were generated with immunoSEQ multiplex PCR, while TCRdb's copy carries only in-frame clones and drops some. That table gives V, J and clone size, and the DNA gave D and trimming. The repertoire consists of 500,000 or so clones, with around 90% occurring once and the leading ten covering 0.65% to 0.9%. The sequenced material came from PBMCs or T cells enriched from blood (not recorded which). The TCR sequence derives from a woman under 30 who had recovered from COVID-19.

CDR3: CTSSQRAGGRQETQYF. CDR3 in DNA: TGCACCAGCAGCCAGAGAGCGGGGGGAAGGCAAGAGACCCAGTACTTC. The chain combines TRBV1 with TRBJ2-5; the table assigns TRBD2, which was not confirmed against the DNA. TRBV1 is a pseudogene locus. The CDR3 runs 16 residues.